This TCR beta chain was observed in a study of blood T cell repertoires in COVID-19. The V gene end was trimmed by 2 bases and the J gene end by 5 bases; junction bases not matched to a gene: 10. This CDR3 has 16 residues. Per germline, CDR1 SGHDT and CDR2 YYEEEE. TCRdb keeps only in-frame clones here, not all; method: immunoSEQ multiplex PCR. This sample has about 40,000 clones, with 84% found just once. The origin of this receptor is a man between 50 and 59 years old with active or convalescent COVID-19. V gene TRBV5-6 combines with J gene TRBJ2-5; the match to TRBD2 covers 9 bases. Sequenced: peripheral blood. The CDR3 sequence is CASSFPSGDVFETQYF. The CDR3 nucleotides are TGTGCCAGCAGCTTCCCTAGCGGGGACGTATTTGAGACCCAGTACTTC.